These 9 T cell receptor beta chains were all obtained from the same sample, sequenced in a study of cytotoxic CD8 clonotypes in ibrutinib-treated CLL. Measured with immunoSEQ multiplex PCR; TCRdb has only the in-frame clones, and not every one. The table includes about 50,000 clones, over 65% detected once. This material consisted of PBMCs, taken after 24 months of ibrutinib treatment. The receptors were gathered from a human donor with chronic lymphocytic leukemia.

The V gene is TRBV9, the J gene TRBJ2-1; 13 positions agree with TRBD2. This CDR3 has 15 residues. Germline V CDR1 and CDR2: SGDLS, YYNGEE. V shed 7 bases, J shed 9 bases, and the junction held 10 bases outside the gene matches. The CDR3 sequence is CASGSQGLAGSEQFF. The CDR3 DNA reads as TGTGCCAGCGGTAGCCAGGGACTAGCGGGAAGTGAGCAGTTCTTC.

This clone was counted only a few times. The gene calls are TRBV30 and TRBJ1-1, with D tentatively TRBD1 (5 bases). The CDR3 extends over 12 amino acids. Per the germline V gene, CDR1 is GTSNPN and CDR2 is SVGIG (reference sequence). The V gene lost 0 bases and the J gene lost 8 bases, with 10 bases spanning the gap. The CDR3 sequence: CAWSVRTPEAFF. The CDR3 DNA follows: TGTGCCTGGAGTGTACGGACACCGGAAGCTTTCTTT.

The chain combines TRBV7-2 with TRBJ1-1; D gene uncertain. Germline CDR1 is SGHTA and CDR2 is FQGNSA. The V and J ends lost 2 bases and 2 bases respectively, with 6 bases between them. This CDR3 has 13 amino acids. This chain's CDR3 is CASSLTANTEAFF. The CDR3 DNA is TGTGCCAGCAGCTTAACAGCTAACACTGAAGCTTTCTTT.

In this sample, this clone is medium-sized (0.01 to 0.1%). CDR3 amino acids: CASRGFEHGYTF. CDR3 in DNA: TGCGCCAGCCGCGGATTCGAACATGGCTACACCTTC. The gene calls are TRBV4-1 and TRBJ1-2; no definite D call. Trimming pared 8 bases from V and 6 bases from J, leaving 13 bases between. Germline CDR1 MGHRA, CDR2 YSYEKL. The CDR3 sequence is 12 residues long.

CDR3 nucleotide sequence: TGTGCCAGCAGTAAGAGTGTCGGGGAGCTGTTTTTT. It specifies CASSKSVGELFF. J is TRBJ2-2 and V is TRBV6-5; D not resolved. Between the trimmed V and J ends, which lost 5 bases and 7 bases, there was a span of 8 bases. The V gene's germline CDR1 is MNHEY and CDR2 SVGAGI. The CDR3 covers 12 residues.

This clone was seen only once. V usage is TRBV2 and J usage is TRBJ2-5; unclear D gene. The CDR3 extends over 15 amino acids. Trimming took 5 bases from V and 2 from J, leaving 15 bases between them. The germline gives CDR1 SNHLY, CDR2 FYNNEI. Here the CDR3 DNA reads TGTGCCAGCAGTCAAATGCGCCCCAGTCAAGAGACCCAGTACTTC. It yields the protein CASSQMRPSQETQYF.

The genes are TRBV4-1 and TRBJ2-5, with D unclear. Germline V gene lookup returns CDR1 MGHRA and CDR2 YSYEKL. V lost 0 bases and J lost 5, with 13 bases in between. The CDR3 has 15 amino acids. The CDR3: CASSQDSSGYETQYF. The CDR3 DNA sequence: TGCGCCAGCAGCCAAGATAGCTCTGGGTACGAGACCCAGTACTTC.

The chain carries TRBV5-6 and TRBJ2-7; weak D call: TRBD2 (7 bases). Deletions cut 0 bases from V and 6 bases from J, with 16 bases between. This CDR3 contains 15 residues. Looked up from germline, CDR1 is SGHDT and CDR2 is YYEEEE. CDR3 nucleotide sequence: TGTGCCAGCAGCTTGGTTGGGGGGGCGCCGGTCGAGCAGTACTTC. Amino acids: CASSLVGGAPVEQYF.

This clone was seen a few times. CDR3 protein: CASSLEFGTYYNEQFF. The CDR3 DNA follows: TGTGCCAGCAGCTTAGAATTCGGGACCTACTACAATGAGCAGTTCTTC. V usage is TRBV11-2 and J usage is TRBJ2-1; D is possibly TRBD1 or TRBD2 (5 bases each). The CDR3 length is 16 residues. Germline V gene sequence: CDR1 SGHAT, CDR2 FQNNGV. The ends were cut back, 0 bases at V and 3 bases at J, with 12 bases in the middle.